The entry below gives a single T cell receptor beta chain sequence along with its context. These data belong to a study of T cell changes during pregnancy in multiple sclerosis. With V trimmed by 3 bases and J by 0 bases, 8 bases remained unmatched. Germline values: CDR1 ENHRY, CDR2 SYGVKD. This CDR3 region has 17 residues. Clones were read by immunoSEQ multiplex PCR, and TCRdb kept only the in-frame ones, dropping some. Here the sample spans about 69,000 clones, roughly 92% being singletons. Sequencing was performed on peripheral blood, taken in the third trimester of pregnancy. The receptor was derived from a female donor in good health, enrolled as a control in a pregnancy study. This sequence joins TRBV10-3 and TRBJ2-5, with 9 bases identical to TRBD2. The CDR3 nucleotides are TGTGCCATCAGTGATAGTTTGGCTAGCGGGGACCAAGAGACCCAGTACTTC. Amino acid sequence: CAISDSLASGDQETQYF.